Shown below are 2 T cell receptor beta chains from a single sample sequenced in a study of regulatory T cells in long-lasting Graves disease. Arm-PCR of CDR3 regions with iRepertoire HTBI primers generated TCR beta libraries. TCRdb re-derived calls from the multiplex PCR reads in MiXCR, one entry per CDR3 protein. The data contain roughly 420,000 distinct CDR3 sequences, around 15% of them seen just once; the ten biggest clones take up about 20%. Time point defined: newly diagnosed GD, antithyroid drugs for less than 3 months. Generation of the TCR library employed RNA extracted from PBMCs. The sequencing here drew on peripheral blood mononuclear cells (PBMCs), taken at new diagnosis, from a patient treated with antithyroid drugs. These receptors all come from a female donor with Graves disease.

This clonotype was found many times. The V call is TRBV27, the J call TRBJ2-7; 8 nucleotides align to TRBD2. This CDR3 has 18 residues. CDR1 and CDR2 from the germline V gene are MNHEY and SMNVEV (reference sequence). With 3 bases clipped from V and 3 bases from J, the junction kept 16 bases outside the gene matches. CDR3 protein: CASSFGIAGLPPGYEQYF. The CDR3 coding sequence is TGTGCCAGCAGTTTTGGTATAGCGGGACTTCCTCCAGGCTACGAGCAGTACTTC.

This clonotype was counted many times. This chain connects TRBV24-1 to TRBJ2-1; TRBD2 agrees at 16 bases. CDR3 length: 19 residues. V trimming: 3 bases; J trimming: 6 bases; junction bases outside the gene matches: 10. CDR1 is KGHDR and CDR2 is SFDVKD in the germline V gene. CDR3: CATSDAPGTSGGVTNEQFF. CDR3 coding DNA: TGTGCCACCAGTGATGCCCCCGGGACTAGCGGGGGGGTCACCAATGAGCAGTTCTTC.